Detailed here is one TCR beta chain. V gave up 3 bases and J gave up 7 bases, with 11 bases separating them. Germline assignment: CDR1 SGDLS and CDR2 YYNGEE. The CDR3 covers 14 residues. The Seattle patients, enrolled during active infection, were followed longitudinally. This specimen comes from a study of blood T cell repertoires in COVID-19. Background on the study: Sources were T cells, B-cell-depleted T cells, or PBMCs; the material itself was cDNA or gDNA.

Original handling: Amplification of reference gene primers was used by the study to estimate nucleated cell counts. The assay was immunoSEQ multiplex PCR, and TCRdb's table has in-frame clones only and misses some. V and J calls and clone size are given by that table; D and trimming were obtained from the DNA. The repertoire consists of 150,000 to 200,000 clones, with about 84% occurring once and the leading ten covering around a sixth. The sample comprised peripheral blood. This chain joins TRBV9 and TRBJ1-6; D is undetermined. This TCR came from a person aged 70 to 80 with COVID-19, enrolled during active disease. CDR3 loop: CASSGAPGNSPLHF. The CDR3 coding sequence is TGTGCCAGCAGCGGGGCGCCGGGGAATTCACCCCTCCACTTT.